This section outlines one TCR beta chain sequence together with its context. The sample comes from a study of blood T cells in healthy people across ages. A sample-barcoded 5' primer and a J-beta primer mix were used in a second PCR of about 7 to 12 cycles. TCRdb ran MiXCR on the 5' RACE reads and lists one entry per CDR3 protein. The table includes over a million distinct CDR3 sequences, 35% to 55% detected once. Germline V gene lookup returns CDR1 SNHLY and CDR2 FYNNEI. The CDR3 consists of 15 residues. Trimming stripped 3 bases from V and 2 bases from J, with 11 bases between. The chain carries TRBV2 and TRBJ1-5, with a tentative D call TRBD1 (6 bases). Sequenced sample: blood. The TCR comes from a woman aged 55-69 years in good health. The CDR3 region is CASSEYRVGNQPQHF. The DNA for the CDR3 is TGTGCCAGCAGTGAGTACAGGGTGGGCAATCAGCCCCAGCATTTT. The full variable domain, with the rest looked up from reference TRBV2 and TRBJ1-5, is EPEVTQTPSHQVTQMGQEVILRCVPISNHLYFYWYRQILGQKVEFLVSFYNNEISEKSEIFDDQFSVERPDGSNFTLKIRSTKLEDSAMYFCASSEYRVGNQPQHFGDGTRLSIL.